This T cell receptor (beta chain) was recorded in a study of vaccination and CD4 T cells after COVID-19. As regards this clonotype: Its antigen is still unknown.

Treatment: roughly 10-day PBMC culture with coronavirus spike peptide pools or control peptides (ViraFEST assay). With 4 bases clipped from V and 6 bases from J, the junction kept 3 bases outside the gene matches. The length of the CDR3 is 14 residues. CDR1 is LNHDA and CDR2 is SQIVND in the germline V gene (reference sequence). The study sequenced cultured CD4+ T cell DNA using the Oncomine TCR Beta short-read assay. TCRdb reprocessed the PCR reads with MiXCR, giving one entry per CDR3 protein. The sample holds 15,000 to 20,000 distinct CDR3 sequences, approximately 70% seen once. The receptor was isolated from a human donor who had recovered from COVID-19. The material sequenced was CD4+ T cells from blood, cultured in vitro. The chain links TRBV19 to TRBJ2-5, with 12 nucleotides matching TRBD1. Here the CDR3 DNA reads TGTGCCAGTAGTACGGGACAGGGGGCGAAGACCCAGTACTTC. It codes for CASSTGQGAKTQYF.